Below, 7 T cell receptor beta chains from the same sample are listed, as sequenced in a study of CD8 T cells in ankylosing spondylitis. TCRdb reprocessed the 5' RACE reads with MiXCR, giving one entry per CDR3 protein. The sample lists 250,000 to 400,000 distinct CDR3 sequences; 11% were seen once. The sequenced sample consisted of blood, either unsorted or a sorted T cell fraction (not recorded which). The source of these receptors is a female donor with ankylosing spondylitis or in good health (not recorded which).

This chain links TRBV9 with TRBJ2-7, with D perhaps TRBD2 (7 bases). V lost 4 bases and J 6 bases, leaving 20 bases between the germline ends. The CDR3 contains 15 residues. Looked up from germline, CDR1 is SGDLS and CDR2 is YYNGEE. The CDR3 sequence is CASSRGGSWDSEQYF. The CDR3 nucleotides read TGTGCCAGCAGCAGGGGGGGCAGTTGGGATAGCGAGCAGTACTTC.

This clonotype was recorded at least ten times. V gene TRBV4-1 combines with J gene TRBJ2-1; 10 bases match TRBD2. From germline, CDR1 is MGHRA and CDR2 YSYEKL. V trimming: 0 bases; J trimming: 4 bases; junction bases outside the gene matches: 6. This CDR3 comprises 17 residues. The CDR3 DNA sequence: TGCGCCAGCAGCCAAGATATTAGCGGGGGGTATTACAATGAGCAGTTCTTC. Translated: CASSQDISGGYYNEQFF.

The chain joins TRBV7-2 to TRBJ2-5; TRBD2 is a possible D gene (5 bases). Trimming left V 1 base short and J 0 bases short, with 6 bases between. This CDR3 has 14 amino acids. Germline values: CDR1 SGHTA, CDR2 FQGNSA. The CDR3 sequence: CTSSLGGNQETQYF. The CDR3 DNA follows: TGTACCAGCAGCTTAGGAGGGAACCAAGAGACCCAGTACTTC.

This clonotype has a count of ten or more. V and J are TRBV12-3 or TRBV12-4 and TRBJ2-1; 7 bases match TRBD2. The trim removed 4 bases at V and 2 bases at J, leaving 8 bases unmatched. This CDR3 is 16 amino acids long. The CDR3 region has the DNA TGTGCCAGCAGTTGGCTCGGGACTAACACCTACAATGAGCAGTTCTTC. Translated, it gives CASSWLGTNTYNEQFF.

This clonotype was counted at least ten times. The chain uses TRBV10-3 and TRBJ2-7; 10 positions match TRBD1. This CDR3 is 16 amino acids long. Germline CDR1 reads ENHRY; CDR2 reads SYGVKD. V shed 8 bases and J 6 bases; nucleotides not matched to a gene: 16. CDR3 in amino acids: CAIASSPRDRGSEQYF. In nucleotides, the CDR3 is TGTGCCATCGCGAGTTCACCTAGGGACAGGGGTTCCGAGCAGTACTTC.

This clonotype was seen ten or more times. This sequence joins TRBV2 and TRBJ2-2; D gene unclear. Per the germline V gene, CDR1 is SNHLY and CDR2 is FYNNEI. The length of the CDR3 is 12 residues. V lost 1 base and J lost 9, with 6 bases in between. The CDR3 loop reads CASSEVGRELFF. The CDR3 region has the DNA TGTGCCAGCAGTGAAGTTGGGCGGGAGCTGTTTTTT.

The rearrangement joins TRBV7-2 to TRBJ1-4; D is unresolved. From germline, CDR1 is SGHTA and CDR2 FQGNSA. The CDR3 is 12 amino acids. Trimming shortened V by 5 bases and J by 10 bases, and 11 bases separated the two germline ends. The CDR3 protein is CASSPFLGKLFF. The CDR3 DNA reads TGTGCCAGCAGCCCATTTTTAGGAAAACTGTTTTTT. Full variable domain (missing parts from reference TRBV7-2 and TRBJ1-4): GAGVSQSPSNKVTEKGKDVELRCDPISGHTALYWYRQSLGQGLEFLIYFQGNSAPDKSGLPSDRFSAERTGGSVSTLTIQRTQQEDSAVYLCASSPFLGKLFFGSGTQLSVL.